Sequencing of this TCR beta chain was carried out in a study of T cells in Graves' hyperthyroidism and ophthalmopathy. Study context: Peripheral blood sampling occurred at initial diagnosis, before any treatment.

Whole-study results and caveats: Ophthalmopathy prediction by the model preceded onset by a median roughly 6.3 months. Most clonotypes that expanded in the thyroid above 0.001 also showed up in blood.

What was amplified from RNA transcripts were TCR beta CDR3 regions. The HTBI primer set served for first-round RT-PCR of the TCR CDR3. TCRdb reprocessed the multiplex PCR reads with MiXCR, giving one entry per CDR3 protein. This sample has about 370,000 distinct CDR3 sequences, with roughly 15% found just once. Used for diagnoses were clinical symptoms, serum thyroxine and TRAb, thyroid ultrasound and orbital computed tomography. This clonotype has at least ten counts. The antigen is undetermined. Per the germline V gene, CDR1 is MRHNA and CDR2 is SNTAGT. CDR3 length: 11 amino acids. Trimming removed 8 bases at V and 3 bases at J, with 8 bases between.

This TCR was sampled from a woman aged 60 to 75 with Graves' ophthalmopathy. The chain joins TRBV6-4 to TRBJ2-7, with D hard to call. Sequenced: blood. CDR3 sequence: CASFGRYEQYF. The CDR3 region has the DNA TGTGCCAGCTTTGGGCGCTACGAGCAGTACTTC.